The T cell receptor beta chain under discussion was sequenced for a study of shared clonotypes between healthy human individuals. Trimming removed 3 bases at V and 8 bases at J, with 17 bases between. Germline V gives CDR1 SGDLS, CDR2 YYNGEE. The CDR3 sequence is 15 residues long. Source study methods: Without quality scores, immunoSEQ junctional reads could not be filtered like full-length reads. Method: immunoSEQ multiplex PCR; TCRdb's copy keeps in-frame clones and lacks some. V and J calls and clone size follow that table, whereas D and trimming were derived from the DNA. This table has approximately 2.1 million clones, more than 85% appearing once. On this clone itself: Its antigen is undetermined.

Findings and limits, study-wide: It was the non-shared clonotypes that had lower generation probabilities than clonotypes shared by all four donors. Naive CD4 clonotypes overlapped across a few donors at roughly 4.5%.

The sample comprised naive CD4+ T cells from PBMCs. The subset is: CD45RA+ positively selected. The chain employs TRBV9 and TRBJ1-4; D ambiguous. This clonotype was sampled from a man younger than 35 in good health. Some clones in this sample may be carry-over from other donors' samples. The chain's CDR3 is CASSGRPGETEKLFF. The CDR3, as DNA: TGTGCCAGCAGCGGACGTCCCGGAGAGACCGAAAAACTGTTTTTT.